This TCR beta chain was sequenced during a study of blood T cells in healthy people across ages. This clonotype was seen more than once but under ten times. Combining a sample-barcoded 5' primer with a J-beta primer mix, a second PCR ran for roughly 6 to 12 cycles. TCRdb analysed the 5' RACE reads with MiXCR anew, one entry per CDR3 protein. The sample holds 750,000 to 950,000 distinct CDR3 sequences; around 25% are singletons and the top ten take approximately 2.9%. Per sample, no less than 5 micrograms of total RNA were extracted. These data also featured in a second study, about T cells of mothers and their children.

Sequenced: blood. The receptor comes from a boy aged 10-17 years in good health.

CDR3 amino acids: CASSSHRGQGSSGANVLTF. In nucleotides, the CDR3 is TGTGCCAGCAGTTCCCACCGGGGACAGGGTAGCTCTGGGGCCAACGTCCTGACTTTC. The V call is TRBV27, the J call TRBJ2-6; 9 bases are shared with TRBD1. V was pared by 4 bases and J by 0 bases, with 10 bases of the junction left unmatched. CDR3 length equals 19 residues. Germline V gives CDR1 MNHEY, CDR2 SMNVEV (reference sequence). Full variable domain (rest looked up from reference TRBV27 and TRBJ2-6): EAQVTQNPRYLITVTGKKLTVTCSQNMNHEYMSWYRQDPGLGLRQIYYSMNVEVTDKGDVPEGYKVSRKEKRNFPLILESPSPNQTSLYFCASSSHRGQGSSGANVLTFGAGSRLTVL.